Below, one T cell receptor beta chain is given with its context. Its specificity is unknown. The sample originates from a study of cytomegalovirus exposure and HLA in healthy donors. Study-level information: A subsequent analysis stated that the 100 to 150 validation repertoires were run on the same platform as the 600 to 750 first-cohort repertoires. General study points: It was reportedly the case that the classifier diagnosed cytomegalovirus status with high specificity and sensitivity. Cytomegalovirus-associated TCR beta chains were listed, numbering roughly 150. In vitro work confirmed that a few CMV-associated chains recognize CMV antigens.

The V and J ends lost 6 bases and 7 bases, in that order; junction bases with no gene match: 11. In germline, CDR1 is SNHLY, CDR2 FYNNEI. This CDR3 region has 14 residues. The assay was immunoSEQ multiplex PCR, and TCRdb's table has in-frame clones only and misses some. The data show 90,000 to 150,000 clones, more than 75% seen once. This sequence joins TRBV2 and TRBJ2-5, with 7 nucleotides matching TRBD2. Specimen: PBMCs. The sequence was collected from a woman in her twenties or thirties in good health and CMV-seronegative. The CDR3: CASRAGLSKATQYF. The CDR3 DNA is TGTGCCAGCAGAGCGGGACTTTCGAAGGCGACCCAGTACTTC. The whole variable domain, remainder taken from reference TRBV2 and TRBJ2-5, is EPEVTQTPSHQVTQMGQEVILRCVPISNHLYFYWYRQILGQKVEFLVSFYNNEISEKSEIFDDQFSVERPDGSNFTLKIRSTKLEDSAMYFCASRAGLSKATQYFGPGTRLLVL.